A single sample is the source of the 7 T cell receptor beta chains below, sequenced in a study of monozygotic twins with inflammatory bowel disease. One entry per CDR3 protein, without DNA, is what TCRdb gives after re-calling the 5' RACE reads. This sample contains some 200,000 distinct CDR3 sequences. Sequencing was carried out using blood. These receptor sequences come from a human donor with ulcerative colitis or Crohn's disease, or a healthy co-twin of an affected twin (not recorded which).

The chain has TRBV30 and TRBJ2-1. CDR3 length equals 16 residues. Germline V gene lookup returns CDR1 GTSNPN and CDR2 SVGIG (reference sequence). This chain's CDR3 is CAWKNGEESGYNEQFF. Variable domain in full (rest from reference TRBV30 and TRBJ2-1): SQTIHQWPATLVQPVGSPLSLECTVEGTSNPNLYWYRQAAGRGLQLLFYSVGIGQISSEVPQNLSASRPQDRQFILSSKKLLLSDSGFYLCAWKNGEESGYNEQFFGPGTRLTVL.

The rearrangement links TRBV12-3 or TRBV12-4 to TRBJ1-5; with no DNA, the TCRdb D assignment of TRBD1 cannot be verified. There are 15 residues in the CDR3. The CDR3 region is CASSRDRVGNQPQHF.

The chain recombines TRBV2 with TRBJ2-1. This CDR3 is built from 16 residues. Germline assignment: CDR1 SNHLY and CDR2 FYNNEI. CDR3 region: CASSEALAGAHNEQFF.

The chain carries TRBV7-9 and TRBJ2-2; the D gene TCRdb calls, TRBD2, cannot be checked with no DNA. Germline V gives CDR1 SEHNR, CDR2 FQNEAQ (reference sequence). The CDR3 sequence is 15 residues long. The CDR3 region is CASSSIGTSGGELFF. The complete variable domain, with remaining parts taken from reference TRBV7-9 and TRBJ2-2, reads DTGVSQNPRHKITKRGQNVTFRCDPISEHNRLYWYRQTLGQGPEFLTYFQNEAQLEKSRLLSDRFSAERPKGSFSTLEIQRTEQGDSAMYLCASSSIGTSGGELFFGEGSRLTVL.

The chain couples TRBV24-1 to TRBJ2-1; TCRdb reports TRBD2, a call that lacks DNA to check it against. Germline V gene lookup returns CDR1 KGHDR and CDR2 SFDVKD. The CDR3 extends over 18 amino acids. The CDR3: CATSDPAGGKGSYNEQFF.

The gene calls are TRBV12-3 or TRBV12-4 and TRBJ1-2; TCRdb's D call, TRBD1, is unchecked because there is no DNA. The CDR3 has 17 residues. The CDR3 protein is CASSPQGGNPATWGYTF.

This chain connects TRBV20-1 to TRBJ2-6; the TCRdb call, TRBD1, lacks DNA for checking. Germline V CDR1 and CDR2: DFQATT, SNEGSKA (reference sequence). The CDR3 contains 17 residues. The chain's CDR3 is CSARAGLQGTGANVLTF.